The T cell receptor (beta chain) under discussion was sequenced for a study of blood T cell repertoires in COVID-19. Study background: The United States, Italy and Spain were the sources of the acute and convalescent COVID-19 samples.

Germline trimming cut 1 base from V and 2 bases from J; bases unmatched to any gene: 2. The CDR3 sequence is 15 residues long. Germline CDR1 reads SGHRS; CDR2 reads YFSETQ. The data were produced by immunoSEQ multiplex PCR, yet TCRdb's version contains in-frame clones alone and is incomplete. The sample lists approximately 200,000 clones; 87% were seen once. Sequences were obtained from peripheral blood. The chain carries TRBV5-1 and TRBJ1-4; 7 bases align to TRBD1. This clonotype originated in a man between 60 and 70 years old who had recovered from COVID-19. In DNA, the CDR3 is TGCGCCAGCAGCTTGAAAGGGGGCACTAATGAAAAACTGTTTTTT. Protein sequence: CASSLKGGTNEKLFF. Supplemented by reference TRBV5-1 and TRBJ1-4, the full variable domain reads KAGVTQTPRYLIKTRGQQVTLSCSPISGHRSVSWYQQTPGQGLQFLFEYFSETQRNKGNFPGRFSGRQFSNSRSEMNVSTLELGDSALYLCASSLKGGTNEKLFFGSGTQLSVL.